This TCR beta chain emerged from a study of blood T cell repertoires in COVID-19. About the study: Collection of acute and convalescent COVID-19 samples took place in the United States, Italy and Spain.

The V gene lost 0 bases and the J gene lost 3 bases, with 15 bases spanning the gap. This CDR3 has 17 amino acids. Germline values: CDR1 MGHRA, CDR2 YSYEKL. Authors' analysis steps: Amplified reference gene primers provided the basis for estimating nucleated cell counts. Profiled with immunoSEQ multiplex PCR; TCRdb holds only in-frame clones, not every one. That table gives V, J and clone size, and the DNA gave D and trimming. The repertoire holds 210,000 or so clones, with 83% as singletons. The clonotype was recovered from a woman aged 25 to 39 with COVID-19, enrolled during active disease. V gene TRBV4-1 combines with J gene TRBJ1-5, with D possibly matching TRBD1 (6 bases). The sequencing sample was made of peripheral blood. The CDR3, as DNA: TGCGCCAGCAGCCAAGATGGGGAGGGGGGAGTCAATCAGCCCCAGCATTTT. Translation: CASSQDGEGGVNQPQHF.